This T cell receptor (beta chain) was obtained from a study of CD8+ T cells in alopecia areata. Study-wide findings and caveats: Many expanded lesional clones persisted during tofacitinib (in both scalp and blood).

Germline-derived CDR1 and CDR2 are SNHLY and FYNNEI. The ends lost 4 bases at V and 4 bases at J; junction bases unmatched: 1. This CDR3 has 14 residues. Documented treatment: oral pan-JAK inhibitor, 5-10 mg twice daily. Concerning this clone itself: Its specificity is unknown.

Sequencing relied on a cDNA template that was reverse transcribed from extracted RNA. The table came from immunoSEQ multiplex PCR; TCRdb's copy has only in-frame clones and leaves some out. The table has over 100,000 clones, about 50% seen once; the top ten hold around 0.44%. The sequence was collected from a human donor with alopecia areata. The chain couples TRBV2 to TRBJ2-3, with TRBD2 identical over 11 bases. The starting material was CD4+ T cells sorted from blood, obtained at week 4, from a patient treated with tofacitinib. CDR3 loop: CASSVSGGADTQYF. The CDR3 region has the DNA TGTGCCAGCAGTGTTAGCGGGGGGGCAGATACGCAGTATTTT.